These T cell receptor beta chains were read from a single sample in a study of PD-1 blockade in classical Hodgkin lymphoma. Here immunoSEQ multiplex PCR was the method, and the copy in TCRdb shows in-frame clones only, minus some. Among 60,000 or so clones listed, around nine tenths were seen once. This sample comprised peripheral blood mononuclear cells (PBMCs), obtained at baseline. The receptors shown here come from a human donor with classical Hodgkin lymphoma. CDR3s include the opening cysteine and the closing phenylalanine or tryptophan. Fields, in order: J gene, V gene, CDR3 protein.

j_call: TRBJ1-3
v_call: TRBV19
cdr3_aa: CASSMDRFSGNTIYF

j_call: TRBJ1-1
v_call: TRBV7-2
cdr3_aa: CASTKEAFAEAFF

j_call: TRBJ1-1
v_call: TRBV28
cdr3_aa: CASSLWWVEGDTEAFF

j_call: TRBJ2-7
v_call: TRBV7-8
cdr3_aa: CASSLARASEQYF

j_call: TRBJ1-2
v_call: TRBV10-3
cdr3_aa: CAISEVGNYGYTF

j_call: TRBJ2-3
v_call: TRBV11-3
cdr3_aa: CASSLDRADTQYF

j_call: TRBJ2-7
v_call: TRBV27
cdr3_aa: CASSPRSLPYEQYF

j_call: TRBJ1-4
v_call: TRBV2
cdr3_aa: CASNGRDPANEKLFF

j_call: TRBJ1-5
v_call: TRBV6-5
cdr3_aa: CASSFDRGQPQHF

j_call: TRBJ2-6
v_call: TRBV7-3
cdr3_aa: CASSLSTRLQSRANVLTF

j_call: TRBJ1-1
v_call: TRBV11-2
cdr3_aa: CASGLGRQQNTEAFF

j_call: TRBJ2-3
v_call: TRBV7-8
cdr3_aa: CASSQGAGGIPLPQDTQYF

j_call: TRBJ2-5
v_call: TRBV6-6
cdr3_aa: CASSGRGSLETQYF

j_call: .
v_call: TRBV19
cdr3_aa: CASSIGTRRVYEQYF

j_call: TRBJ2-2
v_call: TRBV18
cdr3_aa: CASSPRAPSTGELFF

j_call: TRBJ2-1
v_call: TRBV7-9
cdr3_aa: CASSSPRNEQFF

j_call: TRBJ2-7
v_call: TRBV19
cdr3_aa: CASSISWTGGLNEQYF